This paragraph reports one T cell receptor (beta chain). Naive CD8 cells, CD45RO-negative and positively selected for CCR7, excluded terminally differentiated effector memory CD45RA+ cells. Donors were healthy HIV-negative adults without recently reported acute infections or vaccinations. This sample is part of a study of shared clonotypes between healthy human individuals. About the study: Each donor's CD8 memory used one plate, CD8 naive two, each CD4 subset three.

Germline CDR1 and CDR2: SGHVS and FQNEAQ. The V end was cut by 1 base, the J end by 12 bases, with 7 bases between. The length of the CDR3 is 11 residues. Measured with immunoSEQ multiplex PCR; TCRdb has only the in-frame clones, and not every one. The profile covers about 2.2 million clones, with about 94% appearing a single time and about 1.7% taken by the ten largest. Sequenced sample: naive CD8+ T cells from PBMCs. The sequence was obtained from a man aged 18 to 29 in good health. Some clones in this sample may be carry-over from other donors' samples. The chain joins TRBV7-8 to TRBJ1-5, with D possibly TRBD1 on 5 matching bases. CDR3 DNA sequence: TGTGCCAGCAGCTTAGGAGGGGACCAGCATTTT. Its protein is CASSLGGDQHF.